This T cell receptor (beta chain) was retrieved from a study of OX40 agonist ivuxolimab in advanced cancers. Profiled with immunoSEQ multiplex PCR; TCRdb holds only in-frame clones, not every one. The sample includes 80,000 or so clones, around 90% seen only once; the top ten take over 0.25%. The CDR3 spans 16 residues. Germline-derived CDR1 and CDR2 are SGHAT and FQNNGV. J lost 6 bases, V lost 1 base, and 7 bases had no gene match. The chain carries TRBV11-2 and TRBJ2-1, with 9 bases fitting TRBD2. The sample here was CD4+ or CD8+ T cells sorted from blood, taken in a trial of the OX40 agonist ivuxolimab. The clonotype was recovered from an adult with an advanced solid tumor such as melanoma, head and neck, liver or kidney cancer. The CDR3 sequence is CASSLARGRVGNEQFF. DNA for the CDR3: TGTGCCAGCAGCTTAGCTCGCGGGAGGGTCGGCAATGAGCAGTTCTTC. The full variable domain, in which reference TRBV11-2 and TRBJ2-1 provide the parts outside the CDR3, is EAGVAQSPRYKIIEKRQSVAFWCNPISGHATLYWYQQILGQGPKLLIQFQNNGVVDDSQLPKDRFSAERLKGVDSTLKIQPAKLEDSAVYLCASSLARGRVGNEQFFGPGTRLTVL.